This entry is about one T cell receptor (beta chain). The target antigen is unknown. These data come from a study of OX40 agonist ivuxolimab in advanced cancers. General observations from the study: Expanded clones tended on average to be more numerous among CD8+ T cells than CD4+.

The length of the CDR3 is 17 residues. Germline CDR1 SGHTA, CDR2 FQGTGA. Deletions cut 4 bases from V and 5 bases from J, with 21 bases between. The repertoire was sequenced with immunoSEQ multiplex PCR; TCRdb's copy has only in-frame clones and lacks some. This sample carries roughly 53,000 clones, around 85% of them seen once, and the ten largest clones take approximately 52%. The chain recombines TRBV7-3 with TRBJ2-1, with D perhaps TRBD2 (6 bases). The TCR comes from an adult with an advanced solid tumor such as melanoma, head and neck, liver or kidney cancer. The sequences come from CD4+ or CD8+ T cells sorted from blood, collected in a trial of the OX40 agonist ivuxolimab. The CDR3 spells CASSSNLLATPNNEQFF. CDR3 in DNA: TGTGCCAGCAGCTCGAACCTACTAGCAACACCCAACAATGAGCAGTTCTTC.